One sample yielded the 24 T cell receptor beta chains listed below, sequenced in a study of T cell repertoires in cytomegalovirus infection. TCRdb analysed the reads with MiXCR anew, one entry per CDR3 protein. The sample yields 180,000 or so distinct CDR3 sequences, roughly 17% seen once. Sequenced: CD8+ T cells from PBMCs. These receptors originate from a human donor in good health (CMV status not recorded). Some clones in this sample may be carry-over from other donors' samples.

The V gene is TRBV28, the J gene TRBJ2-7; 8 bases align to TRBD2. In germline, CDR1 is MDHEN, CDR2 SYDVKM. The CDR3 spans 14 residues. Trimming removed 2 bases from V and 2 bases from J; junction bases left unmatched: 2. CDR3 in amino acids: CASSLRAGAYEQYF. The CDR3 coding sequence is TGTGCCAGCAGTTTAAGAGCGGGGGCCTACGAGCAGTACTTC.

The rearrangement links TRBV28 to TRBJ1-6, with D possibly being TRBD1 (6 bases). Trimming cost V 6 bases and J 10 bases, with 25 bases left between them. Germline values: CDR1 MDHEN, CDR2 SYDVKM. CDR3 size: 17 residues. CDR3 residues: CASRDGTISAVLSPLHF. CDR3 coding DNA: TGTGCCAGCAGGGACGGGACAATTTCAGCAGTTCTGTCACCCCTCCACTTT.

Only one count was recorded for this clonotype. V gene TRBV7-2 combines with J gene TRBJ1-2, with 9 bases that match TRBD1. The CDR3 is 15 amino acids. Germline CDR1 SGHTA, CDR2 FQGNSA. Trimming cost V 4 bases and J 2 bases; bases outside gene matches: 5. The CDR3 spells CASSSIGTGNYGYTF. In DNA, the CDR3 is TGTGCCAGCAGCTCGATCGGGACAGGGAACTATGGCTACACCTTC.

CDR3 nucleotide sequence: TGCAGTGCTATCACAGGGGAGAACACTGAAGCTTTCTTT. This gives the protein CSAITGENTEAFF. The V and J genes are TRBV20-1 and TRBJ1-1; 7 bases are a match to TRBD1. The length of the CDR3 is 13 residues. In germline, CDR1 is DFQATT, CDR2 SNEGSKA (reference sequence). The trim removed 4 bases at V and 1 base at J, leaving 3 bases unmatched.

The rearrangement joins TRBV7-2 to TRBJ2-7, with 7 nucleotides matching TRBD1. There are 14 residues in the CDR3. The V gene's germline CDR1 is SGHTA and CDR2 FQGNSA. V shed 4 bases, J shed 1 base, and the junction held 4 bases outside the gene matches. CDR3 DNA sequence: TGTGCCAGCAGCTCCGGACAGGAATCCTACGAGCAGTACTTC. This encodes CASSSGQESYEQYF.

The chain combines TRBV5-1 with TRBJ2-5, with a weak D call TRBD2 (6 bases). The CDR3 loop spans 15 amino acids. In germline, CDR1 is SGHRS, CDR2 YFSETQ. V was shortened by 5 bases and J by 0 bases, with 14 bases between the two germline ends. CDR3 sequence reads: CASRGGTQYQETQYF. The CDR3 DNA sequence: TGCGCCAGCAGAGGAGGGACCCAGTACCAAGAGACCCAGTACTTC.

This clonotype was seen a handful of times. The rearrangement links TRBV11-2 to TRBJ2-1, with D hard to call. Per germline, CDR1 SGHAT and CDR2 FQNNGV. V lost 1 base to trimming and J lost 7 bases, with 17 bases between them. This CDR3 contains 16 residues. This CDR3 is CASSLGPGSLGNEQFF. In DNA form, the CDR3 reads TGTGCCAGCAGCTTAGGTCCGGGCTCTCTAGGGAATGAGCAGTTCTTC.

The chain uses TRBV7-9 and TRBJ2-5; TRBD1 aligns across 11 bases. Germline V CDR1 and CDR2: SEHNR, FQNEAQ (reference sequence). The CDR3 totals 17 residues. The V segment lost 5 bases and the J segment 0 bases; nucleotides outside the gene matches: 8. For the CDR3, the DNA is TGTGCCAGCAGCCGACCCCGGGACAGGGGGTACCAAGAGACCCAGTACTTC. This codes for CASSRPRDRGYQETQYF. The entire variable domain, with the rest obtained from reference TRBV7-9 and TRBJ2-5, is as follows: DTGVSQNPRHKITKRGQNVTFRCDPISEHNRLYWYRQTLGQGPEFLTYFQNEAQLEKSRLLSDRFSAERPKGSFSTLEIQRTEQGDSAMYLCASSRPRDRGYQETQYFGPGTRLLVL.

This clonotype appeared a few times. The chain employs TRBV2 and TRBJ2-1; D perhaps matches TRBD2 (6 bases). Trimming took 1 base from V and 12 from J, leaving 13 bases between them. Germline V gene sequence: CDR1 SNHLY, CDR2 FYNNEI. The CDR3 covers 13 residues. The CDR3 nucleotides are TGTGCCAGCAGTGAAGGTGGAGGGGAGTCGCAGTTCTTC. This sequence encodes CASSEGGGESQFF.

This clonotype has just a few counts. This chain connects TRBV20-1 to TRBJ1-2; maybe TRBD1 (5 bases). In germline, CDR1 is DFQATT, CDR2 SNEGSKA (reference sequence). Trimming cost V 5 bases and J 10 bases, with 14 bases left between them. This CDR3 contains 11 residues. The CDR3 coding sequence is TGCAGTGCTCCTTATGACAGTTACTACACCTTC. The encoded protein is CSAPYDSYYTF.

A note on this clonotype: This may stem from a read error, because a much larger clone lies one nucleotide away. The chain couples TRBV7-2 to TRBJ2-5; maybe TRBD2 (5 bases). The CDR3 is 15 amino acids. Looked up from germline, CDR1 is SGHTA and CDR2 is FQGNSA. V lost 3 bases, J lost 4 bases, and 15 bases lay in between. CDR3 in DNA: TGTGCCAGCAGCTTGGAACCGAGACTATCAGAGACCCAGTACTTC. This gives the protein CASSLEPRLSETQYF.

This clonotype was seen a few times. Here the CDR3 reads CASSSTGLDGYTF. CDR3 sequence (DNA): TGTGCCAGCAGTTCCACAGGGTTAGATGGCTACACCTTC. The chain combines TRBV6-6 with TRBJ1-2, with D perhaps TRBD1 (6 bases). Per germline, CDR1 MNHNY and CDR2 SVGAGI (reference sequence). V gave up 4 bases and J gave up 6 bases, with 12 bases separating them. CDR3 length: 13 amino acids.

This clonotype was detected a few times. The chain recombines TRBV7-9 with TRBJ2-7; 7 bases agree with TRBD1. This CDR3 has 15 residues. From germline, CDR1 is SEHNR and CDR2 FQNEAQ (reference sequence). After removal of 2 bases from V and 5 bases from J, the junction contained 9 bases not matched to a gene. The CDR3 protein is CASSLLRGLSDEQYF. DNA for the CDR3: TGTGCCAGCAGCTTACTAAGGGGGCTAAGCGACGAGCAGTACTTC.

This clonotype was observed a few times. The chain uses TRBV2 and TRBJ2-7; the D gene could be TRBD1 or TRBD2 (6 bases each). This CDR3 spans 13 amino acids. Germline V gene sequence: CDR1 SNHLY, CDR2 FYNNEI. Trimming removed 9 bases at V and 4 bases at J, with 16 bases between. The CDR3 region is CARQDKGGYEQYF. CDR3 nucleotides: TGTGCCAGACAGGACAAGGGGGGTTACGAGCAGTACTTC.

The chain carries TRBV7-7 and TRBJ2-7, with 11 bases matching TRBD1. From germline, CDR1 is SSHAT and CDR2 FNYEAQ (reference sequence). The CDR3 runs 15 residues. V lost 5 bases to trimming and J lost 1 base; unmatched junction nucleotides: 4. In DNA form, the CDR3 reads TGTGCCAGCAGCCACGGGACAGGGGGTTCCTACGAGCAGTACTTC. This codes for CASSHGTGGSYEQYF.

The V call is TRBV14, the J call TRBJ2-1, with unresolved D. This CDR3 is built from 13 residues. Germline V gene lookup returns CDR1 SGHDN and CDR2 FVKESK. Trimming stripped 4 bases from V and 10 bases from J, with 14 bases between. The DNA for the CDR3 is TGTGCCAGCAGCCGTCAAGGGCTTGGGGAGCAGTTCTTC. Residues: CASSRQGLGEQFF.

This chain connects TRBV19 to TRBJ1-1; maybe TRBD1 (5 bases). The CDR3 consists of 13 residues. The germline V gene encodes CDR1 LNHDA and CDR2 SQIVND (reference sequence). V lost 3 bases to trimming and J lost 5 bases, with 10 bases between them. CDR3 sequence reads: CASSIWGSTEAFF. The DNA for the CDR3 is TGTGCCAGTAGTATCTGGGGGTCAACTGAAGCTTTCTTT.

The sample holds a few counts of this clonotype. V gene TRBV12-3 or TRBV12-4 combines with J gene TRBJ2-5, with D maybe TRBD2 (5 bases). The length of the CDR3 is 13 residues. The ends were cut back, 6 bases at V and 4 bases at J, with 12 bases in the middle. CDR3 sequence: CASREGLSETQYF. CDR3 in DNA: TGTGCCAGCAGGGAAGGACTCTCAGAGACCCAGTACTTC.

The chain is built from TRBV6-2 or TRBV6-3 and TRBJ2-1; 8 bases align to TRBD1. CDR1 is MNHEY, CDR2 SVGEGT, per germline. The CDR3 loop spans 18 amino acids. The J segment lost 0 bases and the V segment lost 2 bases, leaving 9 bases of the junction unmatched. The CDR3 protein is CASSYRQGSDHSYNEQFF. The CDR3, as DNA: TGTGCCAGCAGTTACCGACAGGGGTCCGACCACTCCTACAATGAGCAGTTCTTC.

The chain has TRBV2 and TRBJ2-7; 8 bases match TRBD1. The CDR3 contains 16 residues. The trim removed 4 bases at V and 0 bases at J, leaving 8 bases unmatched. Germline lookup yields CDR1 SNHLY and CDR2 FYNNEI. CDR3 protein: CASSGSWDRRSYEQYF. The DNA of the CDR3 is TGTGCCAGCAGTGGTTCCTGGGACAGGCGCTCCTACGAGCAGTACTTC.

This clonotype has just a few counts. V and J are TRBV6-5 and TRBJ1-2, with a weak D call TRBD1 (6 bases). CDR3 size: 13 residues. Per the germline V gene, CDR1 is MNHEY and CDR2 is SVGAGI. Trimming took 4 bases from V and 8 from J, leaving 14 bases between them. The DNA for the CDR3 is TGTGCCAGCAGTTTAACAGGGACCTCCGGCTACACCTTC. It specifies CASSLTGTSGYTF.

In this sample, this clonotype turned up many times. The chain uses TRBV10-3 and TRBJ2-3; tentatively, D is TRBD1 (5 bases). This CDR3 is 16 amino acids long. The V gene lost 3 bases and the J gene lost 4 bases, with 17 bases spanning the gap. Germline CDR1 ENHRY, CDR2 SYGVKD. Here the CDR3 reads CAISDPLESQADTQYF. Here the CDR3 DNA reads TGTGCCATCAGTGATCCTCTGGAATCACAGGCAGATACGCAGTATTTT.

This clonotype showed up just a few times. The chain's CDR3 is CASSGTGPGHEQYF. The CDR3 nucleotides are TGTGCCAGCAGCGGAACAGGGCCCGGCCACGAGCAGTACTTC. The V gene is TRBV7-9, the J gene TRBJ2-7; possible D gene TRBD1, 6 bases. Trimming pared 5 bases from V and 5 bases from J, leaving 16 bases between. This CDR3 spans 14 amino acids. The germline V gene encodes CDR1 SEHNR and CDR2 FQNEAQ (reference sequence).

The chain has TRBV27 and TRBJ2-7; 7 nucleotides line up with TRBD2. This CDR3 is 16 amino acids long. CDR1 and CDR2 (germline): MNHEY, SMNVEV (reference sequence). Losses at the gene ends were 7 bases for V and 0 bases for J; bases not matched to a gene: 12. The CDR3 nucleotides read TGTGCCAGCACCCCTTCTGCGGGGGAGAACTCCTACGAGCAGTACTTC. This gives the protein CASTPSAGENSYEQYF.